This TCR beta chain was recorded in a study of post-analysis software for immune sequencing data. As for the study in general: Disease trajectories encompassed relapsing-remitting, secondary progressive and progressive-relapsing multiple sclerosis. Broader study findings: Under the F measure, samples that were prepared in one batch clustered strongly together. Normalized Chao1 diversity in multiple sclerosis patients fell significantly below that of controls. When patients were compared with controls, a handful of TRBV segments were more frequent, TRBV5-6, TRBV5-1 and TRBV20-1 among them.

Note on this clonotype: Antigen unknown.

Trimming took off 4 bases at V and 6 bases at J, with 13 bases between the two ends. Germline V gene data show CDR1 as SGHRS and CDR2 as YFSETQ. This CDR3 spans 13 amino acids. Libraries were made from TCR beta cDNA, and they carried unique molecular identifiers. MiXCR was run by TCRdb on the PCR reads, yielding one entry per CDR3 protein. The table shows about 400,000 distinct CDR3 sequences, with around a third occurring only once. The sequence was obtained from a girl aged 10 to 17 with multiple sclerosis. The rearrangement joins TRBV5-1 to TRBJ1-2, with a tentative D call TRBD1 (6 bases). Sequenced input: blood. This CDR3 reads CASSLTGFDGYTF. In nucleotides, the CDR3 is TGCGCCAGCAGCCTAACAGGGTTTGATGGCTACACCTTC.